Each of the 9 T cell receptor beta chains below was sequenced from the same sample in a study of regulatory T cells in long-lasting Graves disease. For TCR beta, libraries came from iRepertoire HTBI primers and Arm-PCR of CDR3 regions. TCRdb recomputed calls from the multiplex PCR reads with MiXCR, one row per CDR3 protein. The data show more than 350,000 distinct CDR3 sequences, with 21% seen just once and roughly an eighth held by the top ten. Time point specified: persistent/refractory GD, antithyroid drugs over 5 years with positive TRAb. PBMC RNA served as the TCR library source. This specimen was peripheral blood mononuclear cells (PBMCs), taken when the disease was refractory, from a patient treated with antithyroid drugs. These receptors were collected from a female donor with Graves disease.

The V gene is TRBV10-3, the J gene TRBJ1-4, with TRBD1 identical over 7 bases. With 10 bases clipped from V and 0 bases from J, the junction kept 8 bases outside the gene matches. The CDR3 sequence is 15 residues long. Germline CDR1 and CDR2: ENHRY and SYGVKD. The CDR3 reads CATRTGFATNEKLFF. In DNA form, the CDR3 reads TGTGCCACAAGGACAGGCTTCGCAACTAATGAAAAACTGTTTTTT.

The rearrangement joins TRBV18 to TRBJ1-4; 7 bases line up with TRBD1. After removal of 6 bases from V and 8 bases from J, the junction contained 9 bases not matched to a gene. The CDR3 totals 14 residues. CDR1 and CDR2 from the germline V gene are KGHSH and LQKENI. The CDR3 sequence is CASSWGTAEEKLFF. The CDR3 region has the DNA TGTGCCAGCTCTTGGGGGACAGCGGAGGAAAAACTGTTTTTT. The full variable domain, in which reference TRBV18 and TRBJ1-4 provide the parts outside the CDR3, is NAGVMQNPRHLVRRRGQEARLRCSPMKGHSHVYWYRQLPEEGLKFMVYLQKENIIDESGMPKERFSAEFPKEGPSILRIQQVVRGDSAAYFCASSWGTAEEKLFFGSGTQLSVL.

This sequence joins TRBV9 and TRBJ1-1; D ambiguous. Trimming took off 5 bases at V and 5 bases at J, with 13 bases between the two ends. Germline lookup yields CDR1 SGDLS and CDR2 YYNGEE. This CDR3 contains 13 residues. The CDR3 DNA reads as TGTGCCAGCAGTGCGGATGGGTGGACTGAAGCTTTCTTT. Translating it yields CASSADGWTEAFF. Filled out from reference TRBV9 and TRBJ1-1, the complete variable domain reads DSGVTQTPKHLITATGQRVTLRCSPRSGDLSVYWYQQSLDQGLQFLIQYYNGEERAKGNILERFSAQQFPDLHSELNLSSLELGDSALYFCASSADGWTEAFFGQGTRLTVV.

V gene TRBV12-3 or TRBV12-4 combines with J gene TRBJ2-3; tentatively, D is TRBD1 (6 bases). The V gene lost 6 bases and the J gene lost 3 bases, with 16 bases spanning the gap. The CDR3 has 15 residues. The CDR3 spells CASSPPAGATDTQYF. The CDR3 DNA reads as TGTGCCAGCAGCCCTCCGGCAGGGGCAACAGATACGCAGTATTTT.

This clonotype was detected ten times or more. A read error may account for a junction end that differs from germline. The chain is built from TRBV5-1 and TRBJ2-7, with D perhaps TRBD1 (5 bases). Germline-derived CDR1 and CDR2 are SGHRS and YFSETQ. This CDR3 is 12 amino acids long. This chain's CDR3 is CASSLGAAEQYF. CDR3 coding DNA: TGTGCCAGCAGCTTAGGGGCGGCCGAGCAGTACTTC.

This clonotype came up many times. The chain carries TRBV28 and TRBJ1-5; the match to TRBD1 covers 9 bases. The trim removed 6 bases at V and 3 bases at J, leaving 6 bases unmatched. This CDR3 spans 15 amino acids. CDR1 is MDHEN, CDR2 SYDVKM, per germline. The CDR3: CASRFGTGPNQPQHF. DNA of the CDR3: TGTGCCAGCAGATTCGGGACAGGGCCCAATCAGCCCCAGCATTTT.

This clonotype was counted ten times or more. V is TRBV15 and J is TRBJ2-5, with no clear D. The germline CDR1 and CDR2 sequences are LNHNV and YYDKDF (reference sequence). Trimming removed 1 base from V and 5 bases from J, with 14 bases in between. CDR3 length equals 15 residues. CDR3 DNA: TGTGCCACCAGCAGAGGTGTAGGGTCGGGTGAGACCCAGTACTTC. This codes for CATSRGVGSGETQYF.

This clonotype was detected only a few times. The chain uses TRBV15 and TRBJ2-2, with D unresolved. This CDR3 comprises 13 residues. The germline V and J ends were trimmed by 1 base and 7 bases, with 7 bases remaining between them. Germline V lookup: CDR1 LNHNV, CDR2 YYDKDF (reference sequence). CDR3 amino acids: CATSRVRSGELFF. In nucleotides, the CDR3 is TGTGCCACCAGCAGAGTGAGAAGCGGGGAGCTGTTTTTT.

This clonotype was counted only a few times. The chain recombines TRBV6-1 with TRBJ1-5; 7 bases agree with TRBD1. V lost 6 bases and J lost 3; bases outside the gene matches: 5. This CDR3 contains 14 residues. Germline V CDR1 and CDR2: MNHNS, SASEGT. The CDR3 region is CASRGDSYNQPQHF. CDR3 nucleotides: TGTGCCAGCAGGGGGGACAGTTACAATCAGCCCCAGCATTTT.